The 7 T cell receptor beta chains listed next were all sequenced from one sample in a study of OX40 agonist ivuxolimab in advanced cancers. The data were produced by immunoSEQ multiplex PCR, yet TCRdb's version contains in-frame clones alone and is incomplete. The sample records around 15,000 clones, about 77% being singletons. Sequencing was performed on CD4+ or CD8+ T cells sorted from blood, taken in a trial of the OX40 agonist ivuxolimab. The receptors come from an adult with an advanced solid tumor such as melanoma, head and neck, liver or kidney cancer.

This clone appeared a few times. This chain joins TRBV12-5 and TRBJ2-7; 7 nucleotides align to TRBD1. The CDR3 runs 13 residues. Per germline, CDR1 LGHNT and CDR2 FRNRAP. The J segment lost 1 base and the V segment lost 6 bases, leaving 3 bases of the junction unmatched. The CDR3 spells CASGLTGSYEQYF. Here the CDR3 DNA reads TGTGCTAGTGGCTTGACAGGGTCCTACGAGCAGTACTTC.

This chain joins TRBV5-4 and TRBJ2-7; D unresolved. CDR3 size: 12 residues. Trimming took off 1 base at V and 3 bases at J, with 5 bases between the two ends. Germline CDR1 and CDR2: SGHNT and YYREEE (reference sequence). The CDR3, as DNA: TGTGCCAGCAGCTTGTCTGGCTACGAGCAGTACTTC. This translates into CASSLSGYEQYF.

The chain carries TRBV27 and TRBJ1-5; a weak D match, TRBD1 (6 bases). V lost 5 bases to trimming and J lost 2 bases, with 16 bases between them. Germline V gene sequence: CDR1 MNHEY, CDR2 SMNVEV (reference sequence). CDR3 size: 16 residues. The CDR3 loop reads CASSNRGAEGNQPQHF. CDR3 nucleotides: TGTGCCAGCAGTAATCGGGGGGCGGAGGGCAATCAGCCCCAGCATTTT.

A note on this clone: This sample also contains other DNA sequences that code for the same CDR3. The chain carries TRBV19 and TRBJ1-5, with D possibly TRBD1 on 6 matching bases. The CDR3 has 13 amino acids. V shed 1 base and J shed 6 bases, with 7 bases lying between them. Looked up from germline, CDR1 is LNHDA and CDR2 is SQIVND (reference sequence). CDR3 bases: TGTGCCAGTAGTATAGTCAGGGGTCAGCCCCAGCATTTT. The encoded protein is CASSIVRGQPQHF. The whole variable domain, filled in from reference TRBV19 and TRBJ1-5, reads DGGITQSPKYLFRKEGQNVTLSCEQNLNHDAMYWYRQDPGQGLRLIYYSQIVNDFQKGDIAEGYSVSREKKESFPLTVTSAQKNPTAFYLCASSIVRGQPQHFGDGTRLSIL.

CDR3 region: CASSSRDHHNEQFF. The CDR3 nucleotides are TGTGCCAGCAGCTCCCGGGACCACCACAATGAGCAGTTCTTC. The gene calls are TRBV7-9 and TRBJ2-1; D is perhaps TRBD1 or TRBD2 (5 bases each). Looked up from germline, CDR1 is SEHNR and CDR2 is FQNEAQ (reference sequence). The CDR3 sequence is 14 residues long. The V end was cut by 4 bases, the J end by 5 bases, with 12 bases between.

The genes are TRBV7-8 and TRBJ2-7, with TRBD1 identical over 7 bases. This CDR3 is 14 amino acids long. Trimming at V came to 1 base and at J to 1 base, leaving 1 base not matched to a gene. Per the germline V gene, CDR1 is SGHVS and CDR2 is FQNEAQ. The CDR3 DNA reads TGTGCCAGCAGCTTAGAGGGACAGTCCTACGAGCAGTACTTC. Residues: CASSLEGQSYEQYF.

The chain uses TRBV9 and TRBJ1-3; 7 nucleotides line up with TRBD1. This CDR3 comprises 17 residues. V lost 0 bases and J lost 3; bases outside the gene matches: 9. CDR1 and CDR2 from the germline V gene are SGDLS and YYNGEE. CDR3 nucleotides: TGTGCCAGCAGCGTAGGGGTAGGGGGCCTCGTTGGAAACACCATATATTTT. Its translation: CASSVGVGGLVGNTIYF.